This T cell receptor beta chain was profiled in a study of shared clonotypes between healthy human individuals. Study background: CD4 naive and CD4 memory each took three plates per donor, while CD8 naive took two and CD8 memory one.

The protocol was immunoSEQ multiplex PCR, while the TCRdb copy is restricted to in-frame clones and leaves out a portion. Of some 2,000,000 clones detected, roughly 95% appear once; the ten largest clones hold around 1.1%. CDR1 and CDR2 from the germline V gene are LGHNA and YSLEER. CDR3 length: 13 residues. V shed 0 bases and J shed 3 bases, with 6 bases lying between them. General observations from the study: Larger estimated richness was generally recorded for naive subsets relative to memory subsets.

Naive CD8 cells, CD45RO-negative and positively selected for CCR7, excluded terminally differentiated effector memory CD45RA+ cells. In the case of this clone: Its specificity is unknown. The sample carries other DNA sequences with the same CDR3.

The receptor was derived from a man between 18 and 29 years old in good health. Sequenced material: naive CD8+ T cells sorted from blood. The rearrangement uses TRBV4-3 and TRBJ2-7; D remains ambiguous. Here the CDR3 DNA reads TGCGCCAGCAGCCAAGACCGTAACTACGAGCAGTACTTC. As protein: CASSQDRNYEQYF.